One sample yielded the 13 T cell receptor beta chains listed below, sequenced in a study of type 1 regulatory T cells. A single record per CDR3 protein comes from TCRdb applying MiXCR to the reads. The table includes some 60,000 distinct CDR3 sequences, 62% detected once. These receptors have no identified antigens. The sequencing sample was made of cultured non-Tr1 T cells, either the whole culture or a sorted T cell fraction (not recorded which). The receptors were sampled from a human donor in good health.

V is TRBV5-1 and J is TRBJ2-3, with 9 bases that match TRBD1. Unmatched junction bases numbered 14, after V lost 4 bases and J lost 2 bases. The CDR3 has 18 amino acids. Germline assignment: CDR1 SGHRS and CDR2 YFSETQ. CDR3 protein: CASSTGPTGGLVTDTQYF. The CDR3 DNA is TGCGCCAGCAGCACGGGCCCGACAGGGGGTCTTGTCACAGATACGCAGTATTTT.

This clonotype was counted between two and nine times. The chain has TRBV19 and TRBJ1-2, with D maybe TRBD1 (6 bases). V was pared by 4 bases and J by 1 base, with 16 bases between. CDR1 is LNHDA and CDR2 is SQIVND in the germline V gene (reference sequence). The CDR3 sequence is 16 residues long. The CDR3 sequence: CASSRNAQGINYGYTF. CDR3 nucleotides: TGTGCCAGTAGTAGGAATGCACAGGGAATTAACTATGGCTACACCTTC.

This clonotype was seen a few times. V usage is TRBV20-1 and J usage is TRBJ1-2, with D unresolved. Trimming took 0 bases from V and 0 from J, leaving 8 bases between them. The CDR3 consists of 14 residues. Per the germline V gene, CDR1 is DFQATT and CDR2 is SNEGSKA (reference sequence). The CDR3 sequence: CSARDTSANYGYTF. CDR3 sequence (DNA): TGCAGTGCTAGAGATACCAGTGCTAACTATGGCTACACCTTC.

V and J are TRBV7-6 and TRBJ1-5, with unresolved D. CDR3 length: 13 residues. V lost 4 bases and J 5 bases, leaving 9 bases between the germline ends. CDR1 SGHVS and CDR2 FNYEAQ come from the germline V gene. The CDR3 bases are TGTGCCAGCAGCTATAGGGATGATCAGCCCCAGCATTTT. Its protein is CASSYRDDQPQHF.

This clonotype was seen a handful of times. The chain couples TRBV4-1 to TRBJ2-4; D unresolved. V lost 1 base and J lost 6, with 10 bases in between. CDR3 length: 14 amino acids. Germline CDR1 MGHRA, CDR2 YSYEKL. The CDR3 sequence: CASSQVGGPNIQYF. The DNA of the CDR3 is TGCGCCAGCAGCCAAGTTGGCGGACCAAACATTCAGTACTTC.

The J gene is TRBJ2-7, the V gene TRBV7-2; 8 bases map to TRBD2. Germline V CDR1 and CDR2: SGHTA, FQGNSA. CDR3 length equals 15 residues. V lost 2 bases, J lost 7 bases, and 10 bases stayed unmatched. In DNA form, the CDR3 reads TGTGCCAGCAGCTTACGGGCGGGAGGACCCTGGGAGCAGTACTTC. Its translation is CASSLRAGGPWEQYF.

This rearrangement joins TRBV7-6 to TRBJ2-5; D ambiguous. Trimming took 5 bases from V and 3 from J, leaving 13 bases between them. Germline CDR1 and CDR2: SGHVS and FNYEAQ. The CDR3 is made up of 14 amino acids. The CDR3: CASSPFSAKETQYF. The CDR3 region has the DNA TGTGCCAGCAGCCCCTTCTCGGCTAAAGAGACCCAGTACTTC.

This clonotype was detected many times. DNA for the CDR3: TGCGCCAGCAGCGCGTCGACAACAAATAATTCACCCCTCCACTTT. This codes for CASSASTTNNSPLHF. The genes are TRBV5-1 and TRBJ1-6; no reliable D call. The germline gives CDR1 SGHRS, CDR2 YFSETQ. V shed 4 bases and J shed 5 bases, with 13 bases lying between them. This CDR3 region has 15 residues.

The CDR3 DNA sequence: TGTGCCAGCAGCTCGAACTTAGCGGGAAATGAGCAGTTCTTC. This gives the protein CASSSNLAGNEQFF. The chain carries TRBV7-9 and TRBJ2-1; 8 positions agree with TRBD2. Germline CDR1 SEHNR, CDR2 FQNEAQ (reference sequence). J gave up 7 bases and V 4 bases, and 6 bases lay outside the gene matches. The CDR3 covers 14 residues.

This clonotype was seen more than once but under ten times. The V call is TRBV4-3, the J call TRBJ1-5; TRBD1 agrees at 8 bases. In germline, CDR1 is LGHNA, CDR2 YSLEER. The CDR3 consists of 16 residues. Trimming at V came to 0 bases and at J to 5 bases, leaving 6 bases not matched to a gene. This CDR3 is CASSQDVGQGYQPQHF. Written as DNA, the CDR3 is TGCGCCAGCAGCCAAGATGTAGGACAGGGCTATCAGCCCCAGCATTTT.

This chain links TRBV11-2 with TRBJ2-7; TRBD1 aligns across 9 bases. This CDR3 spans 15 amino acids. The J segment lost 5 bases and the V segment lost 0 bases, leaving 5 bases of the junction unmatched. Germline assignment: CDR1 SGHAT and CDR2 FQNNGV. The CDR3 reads CASSLEQGARHEQYF. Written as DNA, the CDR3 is TGTGCCAGCAGCTTAGAACAGGGGGCGCGACACGAGCAGTACTTC.

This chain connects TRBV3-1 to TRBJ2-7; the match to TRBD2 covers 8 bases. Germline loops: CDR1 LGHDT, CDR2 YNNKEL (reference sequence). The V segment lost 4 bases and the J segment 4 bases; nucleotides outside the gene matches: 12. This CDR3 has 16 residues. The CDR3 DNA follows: TGTGCCAGCAGCCGGTGGGCGGCGGGAGGCGGGTACGAGCAGTACTTC. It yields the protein CASSRWAAGGGYEQYF.

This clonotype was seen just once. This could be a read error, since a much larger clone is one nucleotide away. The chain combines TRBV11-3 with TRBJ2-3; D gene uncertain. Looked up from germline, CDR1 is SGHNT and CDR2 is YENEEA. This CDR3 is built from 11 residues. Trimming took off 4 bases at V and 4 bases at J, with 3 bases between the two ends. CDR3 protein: CASSSADTQYF. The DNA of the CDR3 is TGTGCCAGCAGCTCCGCAGATACGCAGTATTTT.